A selection of T cell receptor beta chains follows, all from one sample in a study of blood T cell repertoires in COVID-19. Assay: immunoSEQ multiplex PCR; the TCRdb copy retains only in-frame clones and omits some. The table lists about 290,000 clones, 70% to 90% of them singletons, with approximately 3% in the top ten. Sample: peripheral blood. These TCRs come from a woman aged 25 to 45 with active or convalescent COVID-19. Each CDR3 is given with its conserved first and last residue. A D gene is named only where the DNA matches it firmly. Only some rows state a clone size, as once, few, many or a class for expanded clones.

J gene,D gene,V gene,clone size,CDR3 DNA,CDR3 protein
TRBJ2-1,NA,TRBV2,NA,TGTGCCAGCACGATGCGGACTCCCGCCAACAATGAGCAGTTCTTC,CASTMRTPANNEQFF
TRBJ1-1,TRBD1,TRBV6-6,NA,TGTGCCAGCAGTTCGGACAGGGGCCTTGAAGCTTTCTTT,CASSSDRGLEAFF
TRBJ2-2,NA,TRBV5-4,NA,TGTGCCAGCAGCTTAGTAGGTGGGGGGTACACCGGGGAGCTGTTTTTT,CASSLVGGGYTGELFF
TRBJ2-4,NA,TRBV30,once,TGTGCCGGAGGACGGTTAGGCAAAAACATTCAGTACTTC,CAGGRLGKNIQYF
TRBJ2-1,NA,TRBV10-3,NA,TGTGCCATCAGTGAGCAGGGTCCCTACAATGAGCAGTTCTTC,CAISEQGPYNEQFF
TRBJ1-6,TRBD1,TRBV6-5,NA,TGTGCCAGCAGGGCAGGGGGAAATTCACCCCTCCACTTT,CASRAGGNSPLHF
TRBJ2-7,NA,TRBV5-4,NA,TGTGCCAGCAGCTTGGCGGGGGGCGGGTACGAGCAGTACTTC,CASSLAGGGYEQYF
TRBJ1-2,NA,TRBV7-2,few,TGTGCCAGCAGTCCCATCCGATTCGGGACACCCGTTAATGGCTACACCTTC,CASSPIRFGTPVNGYTF
TRBJ1-4,TRBD1,TRBV5-1,NA,TGCGCCAGCAGCTTGGTCCCAGGGGGCGGTGTTGAAAAACTGTTTTTT,CASSLVPGGGVEKLFF
TRBJ1-6,TRBD1,TRBV6-1,NA,TGTGCCAGCAGTGAAGAGGGACAGGTGGGTTCACCCCTCCACTTT,CASSEEGQVGSPLHF
TRBJ1-3,NA,TRBV10-3,NA,TGTGCCACTCAGGGTGCTGGAAACACCATATATTTT,CATQGAGNTIYF
TRBJ1-6,TRBD1,TRBV6-5,few,TGTGCCAGCGCGGGGACAGGGATGGCCCCCCTCCACTTT,CASAGTGMAPLHF
TRBJ2-3,TRBD2,TRBV9,NA,TGTGCCAGCAGCAGAGGGACTAGCGGATCCACAGATACGCAGTATTTT,CASSRGTSGSTDTQYF
TRBJ1-1,NA,TRBV30,NA,TGTGCCTGGAGTCTCGGGTCCCCAACTGAAGCTTTCTTT,CAWSLGSPTEAFF